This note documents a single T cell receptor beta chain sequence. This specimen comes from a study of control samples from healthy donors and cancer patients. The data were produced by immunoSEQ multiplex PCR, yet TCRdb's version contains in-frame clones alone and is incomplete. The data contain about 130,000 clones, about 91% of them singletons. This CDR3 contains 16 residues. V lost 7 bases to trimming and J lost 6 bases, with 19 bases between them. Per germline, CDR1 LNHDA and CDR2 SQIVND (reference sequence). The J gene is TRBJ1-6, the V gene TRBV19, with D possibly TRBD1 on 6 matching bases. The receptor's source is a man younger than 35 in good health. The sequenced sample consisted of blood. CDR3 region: CASTPVGRGANSPLHF. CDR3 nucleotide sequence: TGTGCCAGTACCCCCGTTGGACGGGGGGCTAATTCACCCCTCCACTTT.